This T cell receptor (beta chain) came from a study of blood T cell repertoires in COVID-19. In the study overall: Acute and convalescent COVID-19 specimens originated in the United States, Italy and Spain. From T cells, B-cell-depleted T cells, or PBMCs came the material, which was cDNA or gDNA.

Looked up from germline, CDR1 is KGHSH and CDR2 is LQKENI. CDR3 length equals 15 residues. Trimming removed 0 bases from V and 2 bases from J, with 11 bases in between. Study processing details: Reference gene primers were amplified, and this amplification served to estimate nucleated cell counts. The assay was immunoSEQ multiplex PCR, and TCRdb's table has in-frame clones only and misses some. The V and J calls and clone size were taken over from that table, and D and trimming were inferred from the DNA. Of approximately 16,000 clones listed, roughly 86% are singletons. This clone was picked up a small number of times.

This clonotype was obtained from a man between 60 and 70 years old with acute or convalescent COVID-19. The sample consisted of peripheral blood. The rearrangement links TRBV18 to TRBJ2-7, with D perhaps matching TRBD2 (7 bases). The CDR3 spells CASSPPAGAAYEQYF. CDR3 sequence (DNA): TGTGCCAGCTCACCACCCGCGGGGGCAGCCTACGAGCAGTACTTC.